The clone carrying this T cell receptor (beta chain) has a handful of counts. This entry belongs to a study of T cells in Graves' hyperthyroidism and ophthalmopathy. V was shortened by 3 bases and J by 6 bases, with 20 bases between the two germline ends. This CDR3 region has 17 residues. Using RNA transcripts as the source, TCR beta CDR3 regions were amplified. During a first-round RT-PCR of the TCR CDR3, the HTBI primer set was used. In TCRdb, the multiplex PCR reads were re-called with MiXCR into one record per CDR3 protein. The sample shows under 800,000 distinct CDR3 sequences, 14% of them seen only once.

The V call is TRBV12-3 or TRBV12-4, the J call TRBJ2-2, with D tentatively TRBD2 (7 bases). This TCR was sampled from a woman under 30 with Graves' hyperthyroidism. The sequenced sample was blood. CDR3 in amino acids: CASSFGGPLWRAGELFF. The CDR3 DNA sequence: TGTGCCAGCAGTTTCGGGGGGCCCCTTTGGAGAGCCGGGGAGCTGTTTTTT.